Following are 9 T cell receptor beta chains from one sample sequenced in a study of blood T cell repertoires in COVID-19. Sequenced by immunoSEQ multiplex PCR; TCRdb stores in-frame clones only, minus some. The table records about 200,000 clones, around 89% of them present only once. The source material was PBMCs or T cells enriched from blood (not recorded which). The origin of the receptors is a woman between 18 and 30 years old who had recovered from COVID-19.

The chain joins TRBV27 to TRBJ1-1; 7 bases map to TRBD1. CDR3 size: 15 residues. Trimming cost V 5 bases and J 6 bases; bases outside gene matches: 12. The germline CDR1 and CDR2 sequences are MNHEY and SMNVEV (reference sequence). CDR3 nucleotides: TGTGCCAGCAGTCCTGGCACTACAGGGGTGGCTGAAGCTTTCTTT. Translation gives CASSPGTTGVAEAFF.

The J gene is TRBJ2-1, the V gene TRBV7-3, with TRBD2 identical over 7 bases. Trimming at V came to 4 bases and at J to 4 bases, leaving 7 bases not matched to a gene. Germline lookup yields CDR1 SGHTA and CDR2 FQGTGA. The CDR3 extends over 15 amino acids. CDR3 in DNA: TGTGCCAGCAGCTCGAAGCGGGGCGGGTACAATGAGCAGTTCTTC. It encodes CASSSKRGGYNEQFF.

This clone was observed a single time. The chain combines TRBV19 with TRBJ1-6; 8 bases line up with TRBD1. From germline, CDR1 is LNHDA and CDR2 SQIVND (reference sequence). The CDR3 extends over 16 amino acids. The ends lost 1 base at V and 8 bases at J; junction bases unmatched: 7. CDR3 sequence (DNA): TGTGCCAGTAGTATAGCTAACAGGGGGACGGATTCACCCCTCCACTTT. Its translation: CASSIANRGTDSPLHF.

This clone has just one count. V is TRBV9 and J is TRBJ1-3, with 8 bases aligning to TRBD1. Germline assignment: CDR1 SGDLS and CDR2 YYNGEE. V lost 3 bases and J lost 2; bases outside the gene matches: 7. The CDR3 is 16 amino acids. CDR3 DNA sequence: TGTGCCAGCAGCGCGCAGGGGGCGCTTACTGGAAACACCATATATTTT. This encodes CASSAQGALTGNTIYF. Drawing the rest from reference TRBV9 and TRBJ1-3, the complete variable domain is DSGVTQTPKHLITATGQRVTLRCSPRSGDLSVYWYQQSLDQGLQFLIQYYNGEERAKGNILERFSAQQFPDLHSELNLSSLELGDSALYFCASSAQGALTGNTIYFGEGSWLTVV.

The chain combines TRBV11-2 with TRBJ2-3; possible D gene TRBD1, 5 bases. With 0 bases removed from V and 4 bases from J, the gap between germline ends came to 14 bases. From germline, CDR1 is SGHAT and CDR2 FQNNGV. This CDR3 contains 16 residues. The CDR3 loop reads CASSLDVGRISDTQYF. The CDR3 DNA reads TGTGCCAGCAGCTTAGATGTGGGGCGCATCTCAGATACGCAGTATTTT.

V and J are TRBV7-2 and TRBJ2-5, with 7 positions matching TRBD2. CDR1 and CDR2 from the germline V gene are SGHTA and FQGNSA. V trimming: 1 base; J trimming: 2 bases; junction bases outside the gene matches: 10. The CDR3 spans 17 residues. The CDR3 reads CASSLVVASGLQETQYF. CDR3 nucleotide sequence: TGTGCCAGCAGCTTAGTAGTGGCTAGCGGCCTGCAAGAGACCCAGTACTTC.

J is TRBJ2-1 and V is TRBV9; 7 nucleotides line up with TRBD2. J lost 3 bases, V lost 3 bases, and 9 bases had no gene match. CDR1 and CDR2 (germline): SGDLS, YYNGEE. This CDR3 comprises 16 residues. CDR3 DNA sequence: TGTGCCAGCAGCGCTCCCGAAGCGGGGCACTACAATGAGCAGTTCTTC. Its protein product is CASSAPEAGHYNEQFF.

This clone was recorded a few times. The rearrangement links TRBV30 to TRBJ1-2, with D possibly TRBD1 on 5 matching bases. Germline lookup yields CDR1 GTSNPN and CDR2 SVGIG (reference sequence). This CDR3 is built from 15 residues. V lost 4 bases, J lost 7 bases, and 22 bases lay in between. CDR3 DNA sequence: TGTGCCTGGAACTCTTGGACCTCGGGGGAAAGTGGCTACACCTTC. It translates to CAWNSWTSGESGYTF. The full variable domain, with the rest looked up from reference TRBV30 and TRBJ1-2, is SQTIHQWPATLVQPVGSPLSLECTVEGTSNPNLYWYRQAAGRGLQLLFYSVGIGQISSEVPQNLSASRPQDRQFILSSKKLLLSDSGFYLCAWNSWTSGESGYTFGSGTRLTVV.

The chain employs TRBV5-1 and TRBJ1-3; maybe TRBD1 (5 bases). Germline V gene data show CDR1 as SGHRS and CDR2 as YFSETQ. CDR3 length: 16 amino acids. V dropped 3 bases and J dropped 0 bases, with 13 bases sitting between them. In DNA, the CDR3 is TGCGCCAGCAGCTCGACAGTCGGCGTCTCTGGAAACACCATATATTTT. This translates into CASSSTVGVSGNTIYF.